The following is a TCR beta chain sequence with its context. Using immunoSEQ multiplex PCR, the repertoire was profiled, and TCRdb retains in-frame clones only, with some absent. Here the sample spans about 700,000 clones, around 90% being singletons. The record originates from a study of shared clonotypes between healthy human individuals. Overall study context: Sampling drew on donors who were a couple of women and a few men aged 18 to 49.

Naive CD8 cells comprised CD45RO-negative, CCR7-positively selected cells, excluding terminally differentiated effector memory CD45RA+ cells. This CDR3 contains 14 residues. V gave up 0 bases and J gave up 2 bases, with 8 bases separating them. Germline lookup yields CDR1 SGHDN and CDR2 FVKESK. Specimen: naive CD8+ T cells sorted from blood. This sequence was found in a man aged 25 to 40 in good health. The rearrangement links TRBV14 to TRBJ2-7; D is unresolved. CDR3 coding DNA: TGTGCCAGCAGCCAAGATTTCGCTACCTACGAGCAGTACTTC. It is translated as CASSQDFATYEQYF.